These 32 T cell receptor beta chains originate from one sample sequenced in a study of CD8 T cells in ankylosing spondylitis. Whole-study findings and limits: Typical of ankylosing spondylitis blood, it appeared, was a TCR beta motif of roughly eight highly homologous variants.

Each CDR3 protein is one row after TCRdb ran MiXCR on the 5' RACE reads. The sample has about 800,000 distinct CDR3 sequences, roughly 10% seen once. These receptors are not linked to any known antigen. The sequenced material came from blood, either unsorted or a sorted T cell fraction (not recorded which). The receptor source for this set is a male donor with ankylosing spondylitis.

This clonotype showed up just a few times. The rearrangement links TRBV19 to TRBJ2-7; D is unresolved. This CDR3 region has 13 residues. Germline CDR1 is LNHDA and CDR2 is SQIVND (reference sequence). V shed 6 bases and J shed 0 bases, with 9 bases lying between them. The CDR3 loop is CASSDWGSYEQYF. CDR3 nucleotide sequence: TGTGCCAGTAGCGATTGGGGCTCCTACGAGCAGTACTTC. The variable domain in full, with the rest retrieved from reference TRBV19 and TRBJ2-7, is DGGITQSPKYLFRKEGQNVTLSCEQNLNHDAMYWYRQDPGQGLRLIYYSQIVNDFQKGDIAEGYSVSREKKESFPLTVTSAQKNPTAFYLCASSDWGSYEQYFGPGTRLTVT.

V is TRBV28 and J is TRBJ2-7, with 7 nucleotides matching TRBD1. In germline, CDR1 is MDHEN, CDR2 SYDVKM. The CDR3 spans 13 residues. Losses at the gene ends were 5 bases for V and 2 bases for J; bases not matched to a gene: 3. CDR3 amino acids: CASSGQDPYEQYF. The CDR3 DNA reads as TGTGCCAGCAGTGGACAGGACCCCTACGAGCAGTACTTC.

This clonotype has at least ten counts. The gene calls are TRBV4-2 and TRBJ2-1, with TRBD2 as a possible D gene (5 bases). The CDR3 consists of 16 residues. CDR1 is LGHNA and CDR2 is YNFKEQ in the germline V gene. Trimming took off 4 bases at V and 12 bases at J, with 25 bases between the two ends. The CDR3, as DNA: TGTGCCAGCAGCCTCCACCCAGGTAGCGATAAGGCCCGGCAGTTCTTC. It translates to CASSLHPGSDKARQFF.

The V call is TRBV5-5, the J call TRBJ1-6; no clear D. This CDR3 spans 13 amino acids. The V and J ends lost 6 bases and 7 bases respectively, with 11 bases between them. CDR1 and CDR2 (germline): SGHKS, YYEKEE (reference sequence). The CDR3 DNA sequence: TGTGCCAGCACCCCCCCGGGGAATTCACCCCTCCACTTT. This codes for CASTPPGNSPLHF.

The CDR3 nucleotides read TGTGCCAGCAGTTTGGGACTCGGAGAAGAAGAGACCCAGTACTTC. Translation gives CASSLGLGEEETQYF. This chain joins TRBV6-5 and TRBJ2-5, with a weak D call TRBD2 (6 bases). Trimming left V 4 bases short and J 3 bases short, with 15 bases between. In germline, CDR1 is MNHEY, CDR2 SVGAGI. CDR3 length: 15 residues.

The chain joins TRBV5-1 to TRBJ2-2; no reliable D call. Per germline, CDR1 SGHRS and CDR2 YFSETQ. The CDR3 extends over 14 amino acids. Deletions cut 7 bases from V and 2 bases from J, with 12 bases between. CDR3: CASGWAFNTGELFF. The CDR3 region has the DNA TGCGCCAGCGGGTGGGCCTTTAACACCGGGGAGCTGTTTTTT.

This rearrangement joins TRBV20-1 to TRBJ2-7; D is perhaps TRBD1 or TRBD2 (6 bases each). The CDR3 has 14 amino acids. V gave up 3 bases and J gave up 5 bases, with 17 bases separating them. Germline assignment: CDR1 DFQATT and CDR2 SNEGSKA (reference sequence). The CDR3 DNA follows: TGCAGTGCTAGTCTGGGGGGCCTTCAGGACGAGCAGTACTTC. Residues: CSASLGGLQDEQYF.

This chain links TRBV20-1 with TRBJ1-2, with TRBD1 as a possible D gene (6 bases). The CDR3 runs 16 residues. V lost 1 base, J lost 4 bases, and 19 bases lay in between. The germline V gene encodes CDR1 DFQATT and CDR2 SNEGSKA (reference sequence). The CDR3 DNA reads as TGCAGTGCTAGAGGGGGTTTTACAGGGTTAGTCTATGGCTACACCTTC. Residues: CSARGGFTGLVYGYTF.

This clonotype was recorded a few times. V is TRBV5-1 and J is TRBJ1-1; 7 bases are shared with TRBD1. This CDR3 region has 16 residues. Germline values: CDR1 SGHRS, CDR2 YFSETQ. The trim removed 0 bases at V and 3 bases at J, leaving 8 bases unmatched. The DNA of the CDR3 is TGCGCCAGCAGCTTGGGGGCCGGGACAGACTACACTGAAGCTTTCTTT. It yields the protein CASSLGAGTDYTEAFF.

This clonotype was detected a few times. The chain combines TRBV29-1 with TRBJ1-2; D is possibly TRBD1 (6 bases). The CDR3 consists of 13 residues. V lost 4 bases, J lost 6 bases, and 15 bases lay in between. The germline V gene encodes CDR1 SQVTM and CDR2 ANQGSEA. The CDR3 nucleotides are TGCAGCGTTGGGTACGGGGACACTGATGGCTACACCTTC. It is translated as CSVGYGDTDGYTF.

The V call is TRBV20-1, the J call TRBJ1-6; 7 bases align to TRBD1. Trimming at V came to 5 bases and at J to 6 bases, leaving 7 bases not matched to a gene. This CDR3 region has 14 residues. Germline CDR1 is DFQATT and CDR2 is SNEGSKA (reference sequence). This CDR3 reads CSAPRTGPNSPLHF. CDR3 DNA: TGCAGTGCTCCCCGGACAGGACCTAATTCACCCCTCCACTTT.

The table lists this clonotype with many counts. The CDR3 nucleotides read TGTGCCAGCGGTGGTGGCTACGAGCAGTACTTC. Its protein is CASGGGYEQYF. The chain joins TRBV5-6 to TRBJ2-7, with unresolved D. Germline V lookup: CDR1 SGHDT, CDR2 YYEEEE. This CDR3 spans 11 amino acids. Trimming took 7 bases from V and 3 from J, leaving 8 bases between them. The full variable domain, with the rest looked up from reference TRBV5-6 and TRBJ2-7, is DAGVTQSPTHLIKTRGQQVTLRCSPKSGHDTVSWYQQALGQGPQFIFQYYEEEERQRGNFPDRFSGHQFPNYSSELNVNALLLGDSALYLCASGGGYEQYFGPGTRLTVT.

The CDR3 DNA is TGTGCCAACGATACGGGGTTAGCCACAGATACGCAGTATTTT. Translated, it gives CANDTGLATDTQYF. The chain is built from TRBV21-1 and TRBJ2-3. TRBV21-1 is a pseudogene. CDR3 size: 14 residues.

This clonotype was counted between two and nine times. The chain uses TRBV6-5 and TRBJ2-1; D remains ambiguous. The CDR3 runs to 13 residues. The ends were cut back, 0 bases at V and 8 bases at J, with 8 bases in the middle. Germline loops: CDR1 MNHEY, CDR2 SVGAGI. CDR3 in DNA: TGTGCCAGCAGTTACTCCCGTAGGGATGAGCAGTTCTTC. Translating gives CASSYSRRDEQFF.

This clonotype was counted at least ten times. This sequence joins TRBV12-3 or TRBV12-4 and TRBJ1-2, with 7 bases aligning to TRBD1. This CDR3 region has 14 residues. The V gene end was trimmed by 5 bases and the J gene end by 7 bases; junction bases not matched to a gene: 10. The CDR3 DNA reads TGTGCCAGCAGTCCCTGGACAGGCTCAAGTGGCTACACCTTC. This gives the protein CASSPWTGSSGYTF.

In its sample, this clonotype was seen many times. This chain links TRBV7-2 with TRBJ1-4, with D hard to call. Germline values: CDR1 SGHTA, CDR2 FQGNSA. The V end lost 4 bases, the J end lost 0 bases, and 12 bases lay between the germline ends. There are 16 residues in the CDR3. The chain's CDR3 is CASSSVPVTTNEKLFF. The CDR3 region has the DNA TGTGCCAGCAGCTCGGTGCCAGTAACAACTAATGAAAAACTGTTTTTT.

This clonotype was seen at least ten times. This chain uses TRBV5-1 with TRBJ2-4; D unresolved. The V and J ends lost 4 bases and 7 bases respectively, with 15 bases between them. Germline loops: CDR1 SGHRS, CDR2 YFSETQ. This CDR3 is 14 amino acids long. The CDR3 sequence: CASSPPISPNIQYF. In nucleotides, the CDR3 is TGCGCCAGCAGCCCCCCAATCTCCCCGAACATTCAGTACTTC. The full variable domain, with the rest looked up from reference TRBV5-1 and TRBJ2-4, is KAGVTQTPRYLIKTRGQQVTLSCSPISGHRSVSWYQQTPGQGLQFLFEYFSETQRNKGNFPGRFSGRQFSNSRSEMNVSTLELGDSALYLCASSPPISPNIQYFGAGTRLSVL.

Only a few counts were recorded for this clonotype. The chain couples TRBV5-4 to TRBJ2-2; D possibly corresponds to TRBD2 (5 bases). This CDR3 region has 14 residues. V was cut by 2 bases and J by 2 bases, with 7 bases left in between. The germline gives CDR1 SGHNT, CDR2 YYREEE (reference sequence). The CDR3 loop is CASSFGLNTGELFF. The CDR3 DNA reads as TGTGCCAGCAGCTTCGGACTTAACACCGGGGAGCTGTTTTTT.

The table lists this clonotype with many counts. The CDR3 DNA reads TGCAGCGTCCGGACGGATAGGGGAACTGAAGCTTTCTTT. Translation: CSVRTDRGTEAFF. The chain is built from TRBV29-1 and TRBJ1-1; maybe TRBD1 (5 bases). Germline CDR1 is SQVTM and CDR2 is ANQGSEA. This CDR3 has 13 amino acids. V was cut by 6 bases and J by 5 bases, with 16 bases left in between.

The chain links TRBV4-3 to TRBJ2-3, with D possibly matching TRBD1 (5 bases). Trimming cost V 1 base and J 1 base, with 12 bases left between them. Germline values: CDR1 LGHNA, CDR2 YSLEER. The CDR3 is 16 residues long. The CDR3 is CASSQGGWAGTDTQYF. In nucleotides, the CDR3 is TGCGCCAGCAGCCAAGGGGGCTGGGCCGGCACAGATACGCAGTATTTT.

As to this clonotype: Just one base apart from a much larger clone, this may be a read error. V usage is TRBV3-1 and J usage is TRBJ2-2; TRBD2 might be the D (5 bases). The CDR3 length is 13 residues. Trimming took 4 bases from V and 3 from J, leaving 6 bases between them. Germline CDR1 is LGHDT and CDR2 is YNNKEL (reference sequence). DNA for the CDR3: TGTGCCAGCAGCCGGGAGCACACCGGGGAGCTGTTTTTT. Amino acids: CASSREHTGELFF.

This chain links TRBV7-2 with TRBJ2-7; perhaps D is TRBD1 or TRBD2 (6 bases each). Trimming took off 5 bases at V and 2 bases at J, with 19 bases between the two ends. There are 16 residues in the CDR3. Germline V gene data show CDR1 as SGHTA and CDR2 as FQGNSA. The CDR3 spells CASSTFKRGVTYEQYF. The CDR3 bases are TGTGCCAGCAGCACCTTCAAGAGGGGGGTGACCTACGAGCAGTACTTC.

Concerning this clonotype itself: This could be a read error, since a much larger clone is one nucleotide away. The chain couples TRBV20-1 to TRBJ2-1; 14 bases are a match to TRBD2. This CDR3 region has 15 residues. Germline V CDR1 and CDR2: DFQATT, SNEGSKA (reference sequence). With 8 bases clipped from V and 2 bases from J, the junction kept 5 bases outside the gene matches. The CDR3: CSSPGLAGAYNEQFF. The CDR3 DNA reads TGCAGTTCCCCGGGACTAGCGGGGGCCTACAATGAGCAGTTCTTC.

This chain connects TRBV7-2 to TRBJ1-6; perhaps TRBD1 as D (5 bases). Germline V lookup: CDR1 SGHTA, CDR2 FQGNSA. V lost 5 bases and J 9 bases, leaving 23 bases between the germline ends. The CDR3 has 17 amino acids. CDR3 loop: CASSHRGRGEFGSPLHF. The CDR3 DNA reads TGTGCCAGCAGCCACCGGGGAAGGGGAGAGTTTGGTTCACCCCTCCACTTT.

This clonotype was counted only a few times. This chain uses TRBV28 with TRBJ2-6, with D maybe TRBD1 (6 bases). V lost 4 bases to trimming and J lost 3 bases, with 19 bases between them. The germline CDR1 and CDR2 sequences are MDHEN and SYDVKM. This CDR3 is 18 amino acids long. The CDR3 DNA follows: TGTGCCAGCAGTTCCGCCCAGGGGCGTTTGCTTGGGGCCAACGTCCTGACTTTC. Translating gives CASSSAQGRLLGANVLTF.

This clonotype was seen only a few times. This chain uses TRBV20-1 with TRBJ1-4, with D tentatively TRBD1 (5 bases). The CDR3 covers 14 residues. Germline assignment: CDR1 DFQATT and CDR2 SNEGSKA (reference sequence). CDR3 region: CSIQALSQDEKLFF. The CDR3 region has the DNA TGCAGCATACAGGCCTTGTCGCAAGATGAAAAACTGTTTTTT.

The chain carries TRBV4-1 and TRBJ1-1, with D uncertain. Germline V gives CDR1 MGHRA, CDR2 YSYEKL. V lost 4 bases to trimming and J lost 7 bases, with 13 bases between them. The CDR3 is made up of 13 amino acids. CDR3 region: CASSPGPGREAFF. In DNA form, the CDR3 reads TGCGCCAGCAGCCCCGGGCCGGGCCGTGAAGCTTTCTTT.

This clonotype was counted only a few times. The CDR3: CASIDSLNSPLHF. The CDR3 DNA follows: TGTGCCAGTATAGACAGTCTTAATTCACCCCTCCACTTT. The V gene is TRBV12-3 or TRBV12-4, the J gene TRBJ1-6, with a possible D match to TRBD1 (5 bases). The CDR3 is 13 residues long. V gave up 9 bases and J gave up 6 bases, with 12 bases separating them.

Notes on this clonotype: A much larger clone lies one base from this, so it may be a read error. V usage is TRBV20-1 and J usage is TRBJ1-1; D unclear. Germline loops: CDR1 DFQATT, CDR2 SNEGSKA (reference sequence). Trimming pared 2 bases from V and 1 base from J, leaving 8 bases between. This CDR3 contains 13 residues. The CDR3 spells CSARSQPNTEAFF. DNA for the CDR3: TGCAGTGCTAGAAGTCAGCCGAACACTGAAGCTTTCTTT.

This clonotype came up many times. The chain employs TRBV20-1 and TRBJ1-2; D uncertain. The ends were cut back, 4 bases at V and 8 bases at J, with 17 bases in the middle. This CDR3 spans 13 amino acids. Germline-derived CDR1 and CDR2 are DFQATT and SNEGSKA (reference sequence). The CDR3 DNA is TGCAGTGCTACCCGAAAAACCATCGAGGGCTACACCTTC. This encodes CSATRKTIEGYTF.

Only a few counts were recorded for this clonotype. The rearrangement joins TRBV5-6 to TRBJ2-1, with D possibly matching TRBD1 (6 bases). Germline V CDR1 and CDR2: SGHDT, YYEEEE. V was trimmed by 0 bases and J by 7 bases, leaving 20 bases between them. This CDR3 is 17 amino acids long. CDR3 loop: CASSLGLQGLEQNEQFF. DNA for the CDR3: TGTGCCAGCAGCTTGGGTCTTCAGGGGTTGGAACAGAATGAGCAGTTCTTC.

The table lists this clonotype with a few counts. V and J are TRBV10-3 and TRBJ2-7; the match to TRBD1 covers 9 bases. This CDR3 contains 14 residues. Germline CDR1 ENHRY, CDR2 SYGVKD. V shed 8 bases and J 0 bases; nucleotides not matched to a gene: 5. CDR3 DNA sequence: TGTGCCATCGGGACAGGGCATAACTCCTACGAGCAGTACTTC. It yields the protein CAIGTGHNSYEQYF.